This T cell receptor (beta chain) was profiled in a study of human T cells and chemical hapten exposure. With 5 bases clipped from V and 5 bases from J, the junction kept 7 bases outside the gene matches. Looked up from germline, CDR1 is DFQATT and CDR2 is SNEGSKA (reference sequence). The CDR3 has 13 amino acids. Described time point: pre-sensitization, week 0. Treatment meaning: therapeutic diphenylcyclopropenone sensitization with weekly scalp DPC. TCRdb reprocessed the RACE reads with MiXCR, giving one entry per CDR3 protein. The sample includes about 60,000 distinct CDR3 sequences, approximately 10% of them seen just once.

The rearrangement links TRBV20-1 to TRBJ2-5; 8 nucleotides match TRBD1. Sequenced here: whole blood, sampled in connection with sensitization to the hapten diphenylcyclopropenone (DPC). This TCR came from a woman aged 40-49 years with alopecia areata. Some clones in this sample may be carry-over from other donors' samples. Here the CDR3 DNA reads TGCAGTGCTTACAGGCGACAGGGGGAGACCCAGTACTTC. Its translation: CSAYRRQGETQYF.